Each of the 7 T cell receptor beta chains below was sequenced from the same sample in a study of response to subunit inactivated influenza vaccine. Each CDR3 protein is one row after TCRdb ran MiXCR on the RT-PCR reads. The table has 600,000 to 850,000 distinct CDR3 sequences, approximately 15% seen once. The sample was PBMCs from blood, taken roughly 2 weeks before vaccination. The receptors come from a man aged 50 to 59 who received an inactivated influenza vaccine.

This clonotype was picked up a small number of times. The rearrangement joins TRBV28 to TRBJ1-5; 9 positions agree with TRBD1. The length of the CDR3 is 16 residues. With 2 bases clipped from V and 3 bases from J, the junction kept 5 bases outside the gene matches. CDR1 is MDHEN and CDR2 is SYDVKM in the germline V gene. In nucleotides, the CDR3 is TGTGCCAGCAGTTTAATGACAGGGGGTGACAATCAGCCCCAGCATTTT. It is translated as CASSLMTGGDNQPQHF.

As regards this clonotype: The CDR3 does not end in the conserved phenylalanine or tryptophan, so this is likely a read error. The V and J genes are TRBV6-1 and TRBJ2-1; TRBD2 matches at 10 bases. J lost 4 bases, V lost 7 bases, and 7 bases had no gene match. Germline CDR1 and CDR2: MNHNS and SASEGT. This CDR3 spans 15 amino acids. CDR3 in amino acids: CASNRAGGPYNEQFC. The DNA for the CDR3 is TGTGCCAGCAATAGAGCGGGGGGGCCGTACAATGAGCAGTTCTGC.

At least ten counts were recorded for this clonotype. The V gene is TRBV11-1, the J gene TRBJ1-6; TRBD1 agrees at 8 bases. CDR1 and CDR2 (germline): SGHAT, FQDESV (reference sequence). The CDR3 length is 18 residues. V shed 6 bases, J shed 0 bases, and the junction held 10 bases outside the gene matches. For the CDR3, the DNA is TGTGCCAGCAGGGGCGGGACAGGTATCGGCTCCTATAATTCACCCCTCCACTTT. This gives the protein CASRGGTGIGSYNSPLHF.

The rearrangement uses TRBV7-9 and TRBJ2-3; perhaps TRBD2 as D (5 bases). CDR1 SEHNR and CDR2 FQNEAQ come from the germline V gene (reference sequence). V was pared by 2 bases and J by 3 bases, with 9 bases between. The CDR3 is 14 residues long. The CDR3 DNA reads TGTGCCAGCAGCTTACCACGGGAAACAGATACGCAGTATTTT. This translates into CASSLPRETDTQYF.

The V and J genes are TRBV6-7 and TRBJ2-3; 7 nucleotides match TRBD2. TRBV6-7 is recorded as an ORF, its role being uncertain. This CDR3 comprises 17 residues. V dropped 1 base and J dropped 0; count of bases not matched to a gene: 7. CDR3 sequence (DNA): TGTGCCAGCAGTTACTTCCAGCGGGGCACTAGCACAGATACGCAGTATTTT. This translates into CASSYFQRGTSTDTQYF.

There are a few counts of this clonotype. The chain carries TRBV20-1 and TRBJ1-1; tentatively, D is TRBD1 (5 bases). Deletions cut 2 bases from V and 4 bases from J, with 14 bases between. The CDR3 totals 14 residues. Germline values: CDR1 DFQATT, CDR2 SNEGSKA (reference sequence). For the CDR3, the DNA is TGCAGTGCTAGACTCGTAGGAAGGGGCACTGAAGCTTTCTTT. Amino acid sequence: CSARLVGRGTEAFF.

Worth noting for this clonotype: A much larger clone is a single base away; this may be a read error. V and J are TRBV27 and TRBJ2-7; 8 nucleotides line up with TRBD1. Germline V gene lookup returns CDR1 MNHEY and CDR2 SMNVEV (reference sequence). V shed 6 bases and J 5 bases; nucleotides not matched to a gene: 6. The CDR3 is 13 amino acids. CDR3 protein: CASSIDRGHEQYF. For the CDR3, the DNA is TGTGCCAGCAGCATAGACAGGGGTCACGAGCAGTACTTC.